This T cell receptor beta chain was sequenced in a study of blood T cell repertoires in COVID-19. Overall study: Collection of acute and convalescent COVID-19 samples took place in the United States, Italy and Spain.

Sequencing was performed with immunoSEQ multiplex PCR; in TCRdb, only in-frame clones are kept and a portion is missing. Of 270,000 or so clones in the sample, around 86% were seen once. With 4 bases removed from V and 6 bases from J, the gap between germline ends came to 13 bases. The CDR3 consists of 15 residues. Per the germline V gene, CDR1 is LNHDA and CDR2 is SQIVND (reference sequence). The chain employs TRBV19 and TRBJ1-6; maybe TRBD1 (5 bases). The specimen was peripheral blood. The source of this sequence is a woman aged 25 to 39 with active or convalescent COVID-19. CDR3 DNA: TGTGCCAGTAGTACCCCCCGGGGGATTAATTCACCCCTCCACTTT. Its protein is CASSTPRGINSPLHF.